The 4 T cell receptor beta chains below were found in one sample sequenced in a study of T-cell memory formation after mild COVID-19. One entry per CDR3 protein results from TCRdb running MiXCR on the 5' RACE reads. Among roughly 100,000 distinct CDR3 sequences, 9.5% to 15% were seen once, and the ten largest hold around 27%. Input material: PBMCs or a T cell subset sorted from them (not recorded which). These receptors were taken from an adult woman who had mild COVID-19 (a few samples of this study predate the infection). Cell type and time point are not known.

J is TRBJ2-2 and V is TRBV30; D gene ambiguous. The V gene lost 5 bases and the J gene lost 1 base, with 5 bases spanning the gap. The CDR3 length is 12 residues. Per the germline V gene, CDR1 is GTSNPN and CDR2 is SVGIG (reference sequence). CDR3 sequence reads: CAWGENTGELFF. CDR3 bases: TGTGCCTGGGGAGAGAACACCGGGGAGCTGTTTTTT.

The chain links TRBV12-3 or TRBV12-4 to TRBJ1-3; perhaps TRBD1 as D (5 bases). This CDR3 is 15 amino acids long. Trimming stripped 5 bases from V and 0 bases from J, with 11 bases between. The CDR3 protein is CASSRDSLSGNTIYF. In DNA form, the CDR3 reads TGTGCCAGCAGTCGAGACAGTCTCTCTGGAAACACCATATATTTT.

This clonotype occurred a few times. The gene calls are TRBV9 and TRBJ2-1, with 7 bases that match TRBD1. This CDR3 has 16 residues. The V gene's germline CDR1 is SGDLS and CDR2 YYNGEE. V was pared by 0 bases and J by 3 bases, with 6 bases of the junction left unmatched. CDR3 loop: CASSVAGAGGYNEQFF. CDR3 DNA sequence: TGTGCCAGCAGCGTAGCTGGGGCAGGGGGCTACAATGAGCAGTTCTTC.

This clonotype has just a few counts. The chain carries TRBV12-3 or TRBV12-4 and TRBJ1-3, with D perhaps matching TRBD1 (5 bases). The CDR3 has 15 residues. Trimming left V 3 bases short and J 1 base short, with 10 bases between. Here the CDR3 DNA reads TGTGCCAGCAGTTTCCTGACAGCGTCTGGAAACACCATATATTTT. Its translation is CASSFLTASGNTIYF.